This T cell receptor (beta chain) was profiled in a study of human T cells and chemical hapten exposure. On the study more broadly: Reading of the patch tests, which applied 0.01% DPC to the upper back, occurred at 6 days.

In regard to this clonotype: As yet, its antigen is unknown.

Germline CDR1 is DFQATT and CDR2 is SNEGSKA (reference sequence). After removal of 6 bases from V and 5 bases from J, the junction contained 8 bases not matched to a gene. This CDR3 region has 13 residues. As for time point: pre-sensitization, week 0. Specified treatment: therapeutic diphenylcyclopropenone sensitization with weekly scalp DPC. Alopecia patients, 18 to 70 years old and DPC-suitable, served as donors. The authors' processing: Across samples, TCR counts had a median of approximately 100,000 and ranged from roughly 20,000 to 690,600. Using its own MiXCR run on the RACE reads, TCRdb lists one record per CDR3 protein. None of the V and J calls come from the authors' own analysis; TCRdb made them. The data show over 300,000 distinct CDR3 sequences, roughly 4.6% seen once. Study-wide points: No shift was seen in TCRs above 1 in 1000 frequency with DPC sensitization.

The material was whole blood, obtained in connection with sensitization to the hapten diphenylcyclopropenone (DPC). This clonotype was obtained from a woman aged 45-65 years with alopecia areata. Some clones in this sample may be carry-over from other donors' samples. The genes are TRBV20-1 and TRBJ2-3; 7 bases are shared with TRBD2. The CDR3 DNA follows: TGCAGTGCAGAAGGGACGGGGGGAGATACGCAGTATTTT. This gives the protein CSAEGTGGDTQYF.